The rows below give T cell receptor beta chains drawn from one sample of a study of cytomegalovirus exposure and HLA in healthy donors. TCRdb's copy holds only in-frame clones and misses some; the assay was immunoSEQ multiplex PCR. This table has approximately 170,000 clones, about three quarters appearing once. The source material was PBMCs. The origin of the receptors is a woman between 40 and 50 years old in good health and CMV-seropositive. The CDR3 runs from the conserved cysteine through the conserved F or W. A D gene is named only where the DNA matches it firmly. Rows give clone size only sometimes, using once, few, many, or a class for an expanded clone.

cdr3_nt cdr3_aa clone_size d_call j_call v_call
TGTGCCAGCAGCTTAGGGGCGGGAGAGGCCTACAATGAGCAGTTCTTC CASSLGAGEAYNEQFF - TRBD2 TRBJ2-1 TRBV7-2
TGTTCCAGCAGCTTAGAATCGGCGGGACCCTACGAGCAGTACTTC CSSSLESAGPYEQYF - - TRBJ2-7 TRBV7-9
TGTGCCAGCTCACCACAGGGGGGGCTGTCCTACAATGAGCAGTTCTTC CASSPQGGLSYNEQFF - - TRBJ2-1 TRBV18
TGCGCCAGCAGTCAATCCTCGAGGAGCACAGATACGCAGTATTTT CASSQSSRSTDTQYF once - TRBJ2-3 TRBV23-1
TGCGCCAGCAGCCAAGAGGGGGCGGAGACCCAGTACTTC CASSQEGAETQYF few - TRBJ2-5 TRBV4-1
TGTGCCAGCAGCCGTCATGTTGGAGATGAGCAGTTCTTC CASSRHVGDEQFF - - TRBJ2-1 TRBV14
TGCGCCAGCAGTGGGGGACTAGCGGGGCGAGGAGAGACCCAGTACTTC CASSGGLAGRGETQYF - TRBD2 TRBJ2-5 TRBV10-2
TGTGCCAGCAGCGTAGCCCCTTATAGCGGGAGGGACAGCTCCTACGAGCAGTACTTC CASSVAPYSGRDSSYEQYF few TRBD2 TRBJ2-7 TRBV9
TGTGCCAGCGGGCCGGCTCCGGGACAGGGGACCGACGAGCAGTACTTC CASGPAPGQGTDEQYF few TRBD1 TRBJ2-7 TRBV7-2
TGTGCCAGTAACACGGGGGACAGGGGCTTCGAGCAGTACTTC CASNTGDRGFEQYF - TRBD1 TRBJ2-7 TRBV19
TGTGCCAGCAGCTCAATGGGAACTAGCGGGACCTACGAGCAGTGCTTC CASSSMGTSGTYEQCF - TRBD2 TRBJ2-7 TRBV11-2
TGCGCCAGCGAGGGTCGGGGGAAAGATGAGCAGTTCTTC CASEGRGKDEQFF few - TRBJ2-1 TRBV4-1
TGTGCCAGCAGTGAATATGCGAGCTCAGGGGCCAACGTCCTGACTTTC CASSEYASSGANVLTF - - TRBJ2-6 TRBV25-1
TGTGCCAGCAGCTTAGAAGGGGGACTAGCGGGGGGCCGGTACAATGAGCAGTTCTTC CASSLEGGLAGGRYNEQFF few TRBD2 TRBJ2-1 TRBV11-3
TGTGCCAGCAGGGGACAGATCTTGCTCTCACCCCTCCACTTT CASRGQILLSPLHF - TRBD1 TRBJ1-6 TRBV6-5
TGTGCCTGGAGTGTAGGACAGGATCCCTACGAGCAGTACTTC CAWSVGQDPYEQYF - TRBD1 TRBJ2-7 TRBV30
TGTGCCAGCAGCCCTCTTGATACGCAGTATTTT CASSPLDTQYF once - TRBJ2-3 TRBV7-2